This is a list of T cell receptor beta chains from one sample in a study of blood T cell repertoires in COVID-19. The assay was immunoSEQ multiplex PCR, and TCRdb's table has in-frame clones only and misses some. This sample yields 300,000 or so clones, of which over 75% are seen a single time; approximately 7.8% belongs to the top ten. Sequenced material: peripheral blood. Receptor source: a woman aged 45-65 years who had recovered from COVID-19. The CDR3 runs from the conserved cysteine through the conserved F or W. The order of the fields is J gene, D gene, clone size, V gene, CDR3 DNA, CDR3 protein. A D gene is named only where the DNA matches it firmly. The size of a clone is reported for some rows only, either as once, few or many, or as a class for expanded clones.

J: TRBJ1-2; D: TRBD1; size: NA; V: TRBV7-2; DNA: TGTGCCAGCAGCCTAGAAGCCCCGGGACAGGGGTATGGCTACACCTTC; CDR3: CASSLEAPGQGYGYTF
J: TRBJ2-5; D: NA; size: NA; V: TRBV12-3/TRBV12-4; DNA: TGTGCCAGCAGTTCCGGACATAAAGAGACCCAGTACTTC; CDR3: CASSSGHKETQYF
J: TRBJ1-6; D: NA; size: NA; V: TRBV6-6; DNA: TGTGCCAGCAGTTACGCCCAGGGGAATTCACCCCTCCACTTT; CDR3: CASSYAQGNSPLHF
J: TRBJ2-3; D: NA; size: NA; V: TRBV7-2; DNA: TGTGCCAGCAGCCCCATCCGCCCCGAGGCAGATACGCAGTATTTT; CDR3: CASSPIRPEADTQYF
J: TRBJ2-4; D: NA; size: NA; V: TRBV30; DNA: TGTGCCTGGAGTCAAGGGGTGAACATTCAGTACTTC; CDR3: CAWSQGVNIQYF
J: TRBJ2-5; D: NA; size: NA; V: TRBV6-5; DNA: TGTGCCAGCAGTTATGACGGGGTTGAGACCCAGTACTTC; CDR3: CASSYDGVETQYF
J: TRBJ1-2; D: NA; size: few; V: TRBV29-1; DNA: TGCAGCGTTGATGGTGGGGGGGCAGGAATCATTTCTTATGGCTACACCTTC; CDR3: CSVDGGGAGIISYGYTF
J: TRBJ1-3; D: NA; size: NA; V: TRBV19; DNA: TGTGCCAGTAGTATCGACGGGGTTGGTCCTGGAAACACCATATATTTT; CDR3: CASSIDGVGPGNTIYF
J: TRBJ1-1; D: TRBD1; size: NA; V: TRBV27; DNA: TGTGCCAGCAGTACAGGGGTGGGGATGAACACTGAAGCTTTCTTT; CDR3: CASSTGVGMNTEAFF
J: TRBJ1-6; D: TRBD1; size: NA; V: TRBV28; DNA: TGTGCCAGCAGGCCTCAACCGGGACAGAATTCACCCCTCCACTTT; CDR3: CASRPQPGQNSPLHF
J: TRBJ2-2; D: NA; size: NA; V: TRBV4-3; DNA: TGCGCCAGCAGCCAGGCAGGGTACTGGAACACCGGGGAGCTGTTTTTT; CDR3: CASSQAGYWNTGELFF
J: TRBJ1-1; D: TRBD1; size: few; V: TRBV7-2; DNA: TGTGCCAGCAGCTTGGGGACAGCCCCAGGGGAAGCTTTCTTT; CDR3: CASSLGTAPGEAFF
J: TRBJ2-7; D: TRBD2; size: NA; V: TRBV28; DNA: TGTGCCAGCAGTAGGCCGGTGCTAGCGGGATACGAGCAGTACTTC; CDR3: CASSRPVLAGYEQYF
J: TRBJ2-3; D: NA; size: NA; V: TRBV19; DNA: TGTGCCAGTAGTATTACGGGAGCAGATACGCAGTATTTT; CDR3: CASSITGADTQYF
J: TRBJ1-1; D: NA; size: NA; V: TRBV19; DNA: TGTGCCAGTAGTATAGGAGGGGGATTCGGCCCTGAAGCTTTCTTT; CDR3: CASSIGGGFGPEAFF
J: TRBJ1-1; D: NA; size: NA; V: TRBV28; DNA: TGTGCCAGCAGCAACAGGTGGAGGGCTGAAGCTTTCTTT; CDR3: CASSNRWRAEAFF
J: TRBJ2-1; D: NA; size: NA; V: TRBV2; DNA: TGTGCCAGCAGTGACAGGGCCGGCAATGAGCAGTTCTTC; CDR3: CASSDRAGNEQFF
J: TRBJ2-5; D: TRBD2; size: NA; V: TRBV5-1; DNA: TGCGCCAGCAGCTTGGGGACTAGCGGCAGAGAGACCCAGTACTTC; CDR3: CASSLGTSGRETQYF
J: TRBJ1-2; D: NA; size: NA; V: TRBV4-1; DNA: TGCGCCAGCAGCTGGGAGCCACAGATAAACTATGGCTACACCTTC; CDR3: CASSWEPQINYGYTF
J: TRBJ2-2; D: TRBD2; size: NA; V: TRBV20-1; DNA: TGCAGTGCTAGTCCGCTTAGGAGCGGGGATGGCACCGGGGAGCTGTTTTTT; CDR3: CSASPLRSGDGTGELFF
J: TRBJ2-2; D: NA; size: NA; V: TRBV6-2/TRBV6-3; DNA: TGTGCCAGCAGTTACAGACAGAACACCGGGGAGCTGTTTTTT; CDR3: CASSYRQNTGELFF
J: TRBJ2-7; D: TRBD1; size: NA; V: TRBV6-1; DNA: TGTGCCAGCAGTGACCGAGGGACAGGGTGGAGCTCCTACGAGCAGTACTTC; CDR3: CASSDRGTGWSSYEQYF
J: TRBJ2-5; D: TRBD2; size: NA; V: TRBV7-8; DNA: TGTGCCAGCAGCAGAGCTTTGTCAGGGAGGGCTCAAGAGACCCAGTACTTC; CDR3: CASSRALSGRAQETQYF
J: TRBJ2-7; D: TRBD1; size: NA; V: TRBV28; DNA: TGTGCCAGCAGTTTACCCACAGGGGGAATAAACGAGCAGTACTTC; CDR3: CASSLPTGGINEQYF
J: TRBJ1-5; D: TRBD1; size: NA; V: TRBV28; DNA: TGTGCCAGCAGTCCAAACAGGGGGGTGCAGCCCCAGCATTTT; CDR3: CASSPNRGVQPQHF
J: TRBJ2-2; D: NA; size: NA; V: TRBV28; DNA: TGTGCCAGCAGCCCTCGGACTCCTACGAACACCGGGGAGCTGTTTTTT; CDR3: CASSPRTPTNTGELFF
J: TRBJ2-5; D: NA; size: NA; V: TRBV29-1; DNA: TGCAGCGTGGAGACGGGCGGGCAAGAGACCCAGTACTTC; CDR3: CSVETGGQETQYF
J: TRBJ1-6; D: NA; size: NA; V: TRBV4-3; DNA: TGCGCCAGCAGCCAAGATGGGAGTGTAAACAATTCACCCCTCCACTTT; CDR3: CASSQDGSVNNSPLHF
J: TRBJ2-7; D: TRBD1; size: NA; V: TRBV5-1; DNA: TGCGCCAGCACCTTCGGGACAGCTAGCAATTACGAGCAGTACTTC; CDR3: CASTFGTASNYEQYF
J: TRBJ2-2; D: TRBD1; size: NA; V: TRBV27; DNA: TGTGCCAGCAGCTCCGGGACAGGGTTCACCGGGGAGCTGTTTTTT; CDR3: CASSSGTGFTGELFF
J: TRBJ2-7; D: TRBD2; size: NA; V: TRBV27; DNA: TGTGCCAGCCGGAGTAGCGGGAGCGGGGAGCAGTACTTC; CDR3: CASRSSGSGEQYF
J: TRBJ1-6; D: NA; size: NA; V: TRBV4-3; DNA: TGCGCCAGCAGCCAAGTCAGGGTAGATAATTCACCCCTCCACTTT; CDR3: CASSQVRVDNSPLHF
J: TRBJ2-3; D: TRBD2; size: NA; V: TRBV10-1; DNA: TGCGCCAGCAGCGCAACTAGCGGGGCGCAGTATTTT; CDR3: CASSATSGAQYF
J: TRBJ2-5; D: NA; size: NA; V: TRBV27; DNA: TGTGCCAGCAGTTTATTAGGGAGTGGGGAGGAGACCCAGTACTTC; CDR3: CASSLLGSGEETQYF
J: TRBJ1-5; D: NA; size: NA; V: TRBV5-8; DNA: TGTGCCAGCAGCCCGGCCGGGTTTCGCAATCAGCCCCAGCATTTT; CDR3: CASSPAGFRNQPQHF
J: TRBJ2-7; D: NA; size: NA; V: TRBV21-1; DNA: TGTGCCAGCAGCAAAGCTGGGCGCTACGAGCAGTACTTC; CDR3: CASSKAGRYEQYF
J: TRBJ2-3; D: TRBD2; size: NA; V: TRBV6-5; DNA: TGTGCCAGCAGATGGACTAGCGGGAAGGTAGATACGCAGTATTTT; CDR3: CASRWTSGKVDTQYF
J: TRBJ1-2; D: NA; size: NA; V: TRBV7-9; DNA: TGTGCCAGCAGGGACGACAGGTTCGATGGCTACACCTTC; CDR3: CASRDDRFDGYTF
J: TRBJ1-1; D: NA; size: NA; V: TRBV6-5; DNA: TGTGCCAGCGACCGACCCAGGGACACTGAAGCTTTCTTT; CDR3: CASDRPRDTEAFF
J: TRBJ1-1; D: NA; size: NA; V: TRBV29-1; DNA: TGCAGCGTTGAAGGACGGAGGAGGAACACTGAAGCTTTCTTT; CDR3: CSVEGRRRNTEAFF
J: TRBJ1-5; D: NA; size: NA; V: TRBV12-3/TRBV12-4; DNA: TGTGCCAGCAGCCCCGGGGGTTACCAGCCCCAGCATTTT; CDR3: CASSPGGYQPQHF
J: TRBJ2-2; D: TRBD2; size: few; V: TRBV30; DNA: TGTGCCTGGGCTAAAGCTAGACTAGCTCGGAACACCGGGGAGCTGTTTTTT; CDR3: CAWAKARLARNTGELFF
J: TRBJ1-3; D: TRBD1; size: few; V: TRBV25-1; DNA: TGTGCCAGCAGTGCGGGACAGCGAGGAAACACCATATATTTT; CDR3: CASSAGQRGNTIYF
J: TRBJ2-1; D: NA; size: NA; V: TRBV11-2; DNA: TGTGCCAGCACCCCAAGGGGACAAGACTCCTACAATGAGCAGTTCTTC; CDR3: CASTPRGQDSYNEQFF
J: TRBJ2-3; D: TRBD2; size: NA; V: TRBV28; DNA: TGTGCCAGCAGCCTTAGACTAGCGGTAACAGATACGCAGTATTTT; CDR3: CASSLRLAVTDTQYF
J: TRBJ2-2; D: NA; size: NA; V: TRBV4-3; DNA: TGCGCCAGCAGCCAAGATATATCCAGGAACACCGGGGAGCTGTTTTTT; CDR3: CASSQDISRNTGELFF
J: TRBJ2-1; D: NA; size: NA; V: TRBV2; DNA: TGTGCCAGCAGAGGAACTGGGGGGAATGAGCAGTTCTTC; CDR3: CASRGTGGNEQFF
J: TRBJ2-7; D: NA; size: NA; V: TRBV19; DNA: TGTGCCAGTAGTATACAGGGTTCCTACGAGCAGTACTTC; CDR3: CASSIQGSYEQYF
J: TRBJ1-6; D: NA; size: once; V: TRBV10-3; DNA: TGTGCCATCAGTGAGCGACAGTCTTCACCCCTCCACTTT; CDR3: CAISERQSSPLHF
J: TRBJ2-3; D: TRBD2; size: NA; V: TRBV11-3; DNA: TGTGCCAGCAGCCCTGCGGGGGGCTTGACAGATACGCAGTATTTT; CDR3: CASSPAGGLTDTQYF
J: TRBJ2-7; D: NA; size: NA; V: TRBV3-1/TRBV3-2; DNA: TGTGCCAGCAGCCATGGAAGTCGGGCCTACGAGCAGTACTTC; CDR3: CASSHGSRAYEQYF
J: TRBJ1-1; D: NA; size: few; V: TRBV7-2; DNA: TGTGCCAGCAGCTCCAGGGTTCAAGGTGAAGCTTTCTTT; CDR3: CASSSRVQGEAFF
J: TRBJ1-1; D: NA; size: NA; V: TRBV4-3; DNA: TGCGCCAGCAGCCAAGATACCCCAGGATCTGGAGGGACTGAAGCTTTCTTT; CDR3: CASSQDTPGSGGTEAFF
J: TRBJ1-2; D: NA; size: NA; V: TRBV30; DNA: TGTGCCTGGAACCTTGGACAAAACGGCTACACCTTC; CDR3: CAWNLGQNGYTF
J: TRBJ2-3; D: TRBD2; size: NA; V: TRBV24-1; DNA: TGTGCCACCAGTGATCAGACTAGCGGGGATACGCAGTATTTT; CDR3: CATSDQTSGDTQYF
J: TRBJ1-4; D: TRBD1; size: NA; V: TRBV3-1/TRBV3-2; DNA: TGTGCCAGCAGCCAAGGAGGGGGGACAGGGGGCCGAGGAGAAAAACTGTTTTTT; CDR3: CASSQGGGTGGRGEKLFF
J: TRBJ2-3; D: NA; size: NA; V: TRBV5-5; DNA: TGTGCCAGCAGCCCTCAGGTCCTCACAGATACGCAGTATTTT; CDR3: CASSPQVLTDTQYF
J: TRBJ2-2; D: TRBD2; size: NA; V: TRBV18; DNA: TGTGCCAGCTCACCCCTAGCGGGTTCGAACACCGGGGAGCTGTTTTTT; CDR3: CASSPLAGSNTGELFF
J: TRBJ2-5; D: TRBD1; size: NA; V: TRBV9; DNA: TGTGCCAGCAGTGAAGGACAGGGGGCGAGGGAGACCCAGTACTTC; CDR3: CASSEGQGARETQYF
J: TRBJ1-1; D: TRBD1; size: NA; V: TRBV2; DNA: TGTGCCAGCAGAGAGACAGGGTACACTGAAGCTTTCTTT; CDR3: CASRETGYTEAFF